The clone carrying this TCR beta chain has at least ten counts. Its antigen is not known. This record comes from a study of CD8 T cells in ankylosing spondylitis. Trimming cost V 6 bases and J 9 bases; bases outside gene matches: 15. Germline values: CDR1 MNHEY, CDR2 SVGEGT. This CDR3 contains 17 residues. Construction of TCR beta libraries was performed using quantitative 5'-RACE with molecular barcodes. TCRdb ran MiXCR on the 5' RACE reads and lists one entry per CDR3 protein. The profile shows about 510,000 distinct CDR3 sequences, over 4% of them singletons. Points from the study as a whole: Matched ankylosing spondylitis synovial fluid reportedly showed significant enrichment of disease-linked clones. Disease-linked clones displayed a CD8+ phenotype and appeared relatively rarely in peripheral blood. Apparently characteristic of ankylosing spondylitis blood was a TCR beta motif (about eight highly homologous variants).

This chain links TRBV6-2 or TRBV6-3 with TRBJ2-1; TRBD1 matches at 12 bases. The source material was blood, either unsorted or a sorted T cell fraction (not recorded which). This sequence originates from a male donor with ankylosing spondylitis. The CDR3 is CASSQLGGQGAKGEQFF. The DNA of the CDR3 is TGTGCCAGCAGCCAACTGGGGGGACAGGGGGCGAAAGGTGAGCAGTTCTTC.